Listed below are T cell receptor beta chains from one sample, sequenced in a study of OX40 agonist ivuxolimab in advanced cancers. Sequencing was performed with immunoSEQ multiplex PCR; in TCRdb, only in-frame clones are kept and a portion is missing. This sample has about 68,000 clones; around 89% occur once, and the top ten carry about 1%. Sequencing used CD4+ or CD8+ T cells sorted from blood, obtained in a trial of the OX40 agonist ivuxolimab. These receptors came from an adult with an advanced solid tumor such as melanoma, head and neck, liver or kidney cancer. Both conserved end residues are part of each CDR3. The D gene is left open where the match is weak. Only some rows state a clone size, as once, few, many or a class for expanded clones.

v_gene	d_gene	len	abundance	j_gene	CDR3nt	CDR3aa
TRBV23-1	-	15	once	TRBJ2-7	TGCGCCAGCAGTCAATCTATCGACAGTTCCTACGAGCAGTACTTC	CASSQSIDSSYEQYF
TRBV27	-	13	-	TRBJ2-1	TGTGCCAGCAGTTTGGGCCGCTCCAATGAGCAGTTCTTC	CASSLGRSNEQFF
TRBV7-9	-	17	once	TRBJ2-2	TGTGCCAGCAGAACCATCAGGAGTCAGACGAACACCGGGGAGCTGTTTTTT	CASRTIRSQTNTGELFF
TRBV7-2	-	14	-	TRBJ2-7	TGTGCCAGCAGCTTAGATGCAGGGGCCTACGAGCAGTACTTC	CASSLDAGAYEQYF
TRBV7-3	-	16	once	TRBJ1-1	TGTGCCAGCAGCTTATACCAGACCAACCTGAACACTGAAGCTTTCTTT	CASSLYQTNLNTEAFF
TRBV19	-	13	-	TRBJ1-5	TGTGCCAGTAGTATGGCGTTGGAAGAGCCCCAGCATTTT	CASSMALEEPQHF
TRBV29-1	-	13	-	TRBJ2-4	TGCAGCGTTGCGGATTTAGCCAAAAACATTCAGTACTTC	CSVADLAKNIQYF
TRBV5-4	TRBD2	15	-	TRBJ2-3	TGTGCCAGCAGCGCGGGACTAGGTGTTTTCGATACGCAGTATTTT	CASSAGLGVFDTQYF
TRBV7-2	-	11	few	TRBJ1-2	TGTGCCAGCAGCTTAGATGGTGGCTACACCTTC	CASSLDGGYTF
TRBV6-5	TRBD2	15	once	TRBJ2-7	TGTGCCAGCAGGACGGGACTAGCGGATACCTACGAGCAGTACTTC	CASRTGLADTYEQYF
TRBV4-2	TRBD2	17	-	TRBJ2-1	TGTGCCAGCACCTCAGGCCGTTTGGGACTAGCGGACAATGAGCAGTTCTTC	CASTSGRLGLADNEQFF
TRBV5-1	-	15	-	TRBJ2-2	TGCGCCAGCAGCTTGGACAGGGAGGTTGCCGGGGAGCTGTTTTTT	CASSLDREVAGELFF
TRBV6-1	-	14	-	TRBJ2-2	TGTGCCAGCAGACAGGGAACGAACACCGGGGAGCTGTTTTTT	CASRQGTNTGELFF
TRBV28	-	14	-	TRBJ2-2	TGTGCCAGCAGTTCGGGGGCGAAGGCCGGGGAGCTGTTTTTT	CASSSGAKAGELFF
TRBV14	-	16	-	TRBJ2-4	TGTGCCAGCAGCCAAGGGGCCCACGCCGCCAAAAACATTCAGTACTTC	CASSQGAHAAKNIQYF
TRBV18	TRBD1	13	-	TRBJ2-7	TGTGCCAGCTCACCAGGGACAGATTACGAGCAGTACTTC	CASSPGTDYEQYF
TRBV27	-	14	-	TRBJ2-2	TGTGCCAGCAGTACGGGGACGAACACCGGGGAGCTGTTTTTT	CASSTGTNTGELFF
TRBV4-1	-	13	-	TRBJ2-7	TGCGCCAGCAGCCAGATCGACGGCCCCAAGCAGTACTTC	CASSQIDGPKQYF
TRBV5-6	-	13	-	TRBJ1-2	TGTGCCAGCAACCTGGACCGGGGCTATGGCTACACCTTC	CASNLDRGYGYTF
TRBV6-5	-	13	-	TRBJ1-5	TGTGCCAGCAGTTACGACCGTAATCAGCCCCAGCATTTT	CASSYDRNQPQHF
TRBV5-1	TRBD1	17	-	TRBJ2-3	TGCGCCAGCAGCATAGCTTCTGAACGGACAGGTCGGGGATCGCAGTATTTT	CASSIASERTGRGSQYF
TRBV7-2	-	15	-	TRBJ2-1	TGTGCCAGCACCCGAATCCACTCAGGGAACAATGAGCAGTTCTTC	CASTRIHSGNNEQFF
TRBV7-3	TRBD2	16	-	TRBJ2-1	TGTGCCAGCAGCAATCTGGCTAGCGGGACCCACAGTGAGCAGTTCTTC	CASSNLASGTHSEQFF
TRBV27	-	15	-	TRBJ2-3	TGTGCCAGCAGCCGTAATGGGGGGAGCGCAGATACGCAGTATTTT	CASSRNGGSADTQYF
TRBV7-9	TRBD1	16	once	TRBJ2-7	TGTGCCAGCAGCTTATTGTTAGGACAGGGAAGGTACGAGCAGTACTTC	CASSLLLGQGRYEQYF
TRBV6-5	TRBD1	13	-	TRBJ1-1	TGTGCCAGCAGTTACCAGGGGGGCACTGAAGCTTTCTTT	CASSYQGGTEAFF
TRBV19	TRBD1	17	-	TRBJ1-5	TGTGCCAGTAGCCAATCCCGGACAGGAGTTAGCAATCAGCCCCAGCATTTT	CASSQSRTGVSNQPQHF
TRBV28	-	12	-	TRBJ1-4	TGTGCCAGCAGTCCAACTAATGAAAAACTGTTTTTT	CASSPTNEKLFF
TRBV18	-	17	-	TRBJ1-3	TGTGCCAGCTCACCACTCTCTGCCGCCCGATCTGGAAACACCATATATTTT	CASSPLSAARSGNTIYF
TRBV18	-	14	-	TRBJ1-1	TGTGCCAGCTCACCGGACCAGGGGAGCACTGAAGCTTTCTTT	CASSPDQGSTEAFF
TRBV29-1	TRBD1	12	once	TRBJ2-5	TGCAGCGTCGGACAGGGCCAAGAGACCCAGTACTTC	CSVGQGQETQYF
TRBV6-5	-	12	-	TRBJ1-3	TGTGCCAGCGGACAGAGTGGAAACACCATATATTTT	CASGQSGNTIYF
TRBV5-1	-	13	-	TRBJ1-2	TGCGCCAGCAGCCCCGACAGTTACTATGGCTACACCTTC	CASSPDSYYGYTF
TRBV18	TRBD1	14	-	TRBJ1-5	TGTGCCAGCTCACCGGGGACAGGGAATCAGCCCCAGCATTTT	CASSPGTGNQPQHF
TRBV6-1	TRBD2	14	few	TRBJ2-1	TGTGCCAGCACCCCGGGCGGGAGTTGGAATGAGCAGTTCTTC	CASTPGGSWNEQFF
TRBV14	TRBD1	17	few	TRBJ1-5	TGTGCCAGCAGCCTAAAGTGGCGGACAGGGAGGGATCAGCCCCAGCATTTT	CASSLKWRTGRDQPQHF
TRBV19	-	16	-	TRBJ1-5	TGTGCCAGTAGTAATAAGGGCCCTTATAGCAATCAGCCCCAGCATTTT	CASSNKGPYSNQPQHF
TRBV27	-	14	-	TRBJ2-7	TGTGCCAGCAGTTTATTGGGCGGCAGTCGCGAGCAGTACTTC	CASSLLGGSREQYF
TRBV13	-	15	once	TRBJ1-4	TGTGCCAGCAGCCCCCGCTCCTCGACTAATGAAAAACTGTTTTTT	CASSPRSSTNEKLFF
TRBV5-4	TRBD1	12	-	TRBJ1-2	TGTGCCAGCAGCTTGGTTACAGGGGACTACACCTTC	CASSLVTGDYTF
TRBV6-5	-	15	-	TRBJ1-5	TGTGCCAGCAGTTACACCCAGGCAGGAGGTCAGCCCCAGCATTTT	CASSYTQAGGQPQHF
TRBV19	-	14	few	TRBJ1-5	TGTGCCAGTAGTATAGCGGCAGGGAATCAGCCCCAGCATTTT	CASSIAAGNQPQHF
TRBV29-1	-	12	-	TRBJ1-2	TGCAGCGTCGAGGCAACTAACTATGGCTACACCTTC	CSVEATNYGYTF
TRBV28	-	19	-	TRBJ2-7	TGTGCCAGCAGTTTGGGGGAATTACCGGGACCCGTGGGACGATACGAGCAGTACTTC	CASSLGELPGPVGRYEQYF
TRBV7-2	-	14	-	TRBJ1-2	TGTGCCAGCAGTACCCAGGTGCAGGGCGGTGGCTACACCTTC	CASSTQVQGGGYTF
TRBV4-3	TRBD1	13	-	TRBJ1-6	TGCGCCAGCAGCCCAGGGGGTAATTCACCCCTCCACTTT	CASSPGGNSPLHF
TRBV11-2	TRBD1	13	-	TRBJ1-1	TGTGCCAGCAGCTTTACAGGGGCCACTGAAGCTTTCTTT	CASSFTGATEAFF
TRBV6-5	-	16	few	TRBJ2-6	TGTGCCAGCAGTTACTCGAGGACAACTGGGGCCAACGTCCTGACTTTC	CASSYSRTTGANVLTF
TRBV29-1	-	14	-	TRBJ1-2	TGCAAAACCGGTGGAGACCAGGGGAGGGATGGCTACACCTTC	CKTGGDQGRDGYTF
TRBV6-5	-	14	-	TRBJ2-1	TGTGCCAGCAGTCGGGATGCCACTTACAATGAGCAGTTCTTC	CASSRDATYNEQFF
TRBV7-6	-	14	-	TRBJ1-4	TGTGCCAGCAGCGCTCAATGGATAGGTGAAAAACTGTTTTTT	CASSAQWIGEKLFF
TRBV10-3	-	13	-	TRBJ2-7	TGTGCCATTCTCGGAGGGGGCTCCTACGAGCAGTACTTC	CAILGGGSYEQYF
TRBV28	TRBD1	16	few	TRBJ1-6	TGTGCCAGCAGTTTATGGGGGACAGCAAATAATTCACCCCTCCACTTT	CASSLWGTANNSPLHF
TRBV2	-	13	-	TRBJ1-5	TGTGCCAGCACCGAGGACGGCAATCAGCCCCAGCATTTT	CASTEDGNQPQHF
TRBV23-1	-	16	-	TRBJ1-1	TGCGCCAGCAGCCCGACCGGGATTCAGCCGGGCACTGAAGCTTTCTTT	CASSPTGIQPGTEAFF